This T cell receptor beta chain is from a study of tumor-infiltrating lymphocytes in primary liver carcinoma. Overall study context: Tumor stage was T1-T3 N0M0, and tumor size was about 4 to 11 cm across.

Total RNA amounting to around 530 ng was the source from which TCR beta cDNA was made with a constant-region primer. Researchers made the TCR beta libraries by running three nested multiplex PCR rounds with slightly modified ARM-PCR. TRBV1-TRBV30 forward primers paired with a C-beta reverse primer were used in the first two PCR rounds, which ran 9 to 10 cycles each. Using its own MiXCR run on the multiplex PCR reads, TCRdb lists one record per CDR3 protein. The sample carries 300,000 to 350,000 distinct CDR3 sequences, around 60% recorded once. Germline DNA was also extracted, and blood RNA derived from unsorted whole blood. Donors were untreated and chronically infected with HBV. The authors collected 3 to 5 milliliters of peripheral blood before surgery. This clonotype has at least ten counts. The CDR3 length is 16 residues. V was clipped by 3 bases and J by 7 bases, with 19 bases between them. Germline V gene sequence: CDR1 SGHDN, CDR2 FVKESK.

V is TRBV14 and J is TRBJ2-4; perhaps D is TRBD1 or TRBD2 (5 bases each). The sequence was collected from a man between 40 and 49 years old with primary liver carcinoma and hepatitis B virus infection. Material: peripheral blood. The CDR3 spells CASSHSRGGSKNIQYF. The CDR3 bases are TGTGCCAGCAGCCACTCTCGGGGCGGCTCTAAGAACATTCAGTACTTC. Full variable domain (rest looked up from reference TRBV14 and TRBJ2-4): EAGVTQFPSHSVIEKGQTVTLRCDPISGHDNLYWYRRVMGKEIKFLLHFVKESKQDESGMPNNRFLAERTGGTYSTLKVQPAELEDSGVYFCASSHSRGGSKNIQYFGAGTRLSVL.